This TCR beta chain was documented in a study of OX40 agonist ivuxolimab in advanced cancers. Across the whole study: All patients had ivuxolimab intravenously every 2 weeks at 0.01 to 10 mg/kg. Study outcomes and limitations: CD4+ and CD8+ T cells in blood underwent clonal expansion by week 6 at 0.1 to 3.0 mg/kg. Expanded clones belonging to CD8+ T cells outnumbered, on average, those of CD4+.

The assay was immunoSEQ multiplex PCR, and TCRdb's table has in-frame clones only and misses some. The sample records fewer than 55,000 clones, about nine tenths being singletons. A remark on this clone: The antigen remains undetermined.

This specimen consisted of CD4+ or CD8+ T cells sorted from blood, obtained in a trial of the OX40 agonist ivuxolimab. The source is an adult with an advanced solid tumor such as melanoma, head and neck, liver or kidney cancer.

CDR3 sequence: CSAPTKETQYF. The CDR3 coding sequence is TGCAGTGCCCCAACTAAAGAGACCCAGTACTTC. J is TRBJ2-5 and V is TRBV20-1, with no clear D. Between the trimmed V and J ends, which lost 6 bases and 3 bases, there was a span of 8 bases. The CDR3 extends over 11 amino acids. Germline CDR1 DFQATT, CDR2 SNEGSKA (reference sequence).